The 23 T cell receptor beta chains in this list originate from one sample, sequenced in a study of cytomegalovirus exposure and HLA in healthy donors. The study ran its PCR with 60 Vbeta and 13 Jbeta primers. This table comes from immunoSEQ multiplex PCR, and its TCRdb copy is limited to in-frame clones, with some not included. The table has 110,000 to 150,000 clones, 60% to 80% seen once. The specimen was PBMCs. The receptors come from a woman in her 30s in good health and CMV-seronegative.

This chain joins TRBV2 and TRBJ1-2; 11 bases are shared with TRBD1. Germline-derived CDR1 and CDR2 are SNHLY and FYNNEI. Trimming at V came to 6 bases and at J to 6 bases, leaving 3 bases not matched to a gene. CDR3 size: 13 residues. CDR3 nucleotides: TGTGCCAGCAGGGGACAGGGGGACAATGGCTACACCTTC. It is translated as CASRGQGDNGYTF.

The chain is built from TRBV7-2 and TRBJ1-2; the D gene is possibly TRBD1 (5 bases). V was pared by 0 bases and J by 8 bases, with 16 bases between. CDR3 length: 15 residues. Per germline, CDR1 SGHTA and CDR2 FQGNSA. The CDR3 protein is CASSLAQVTQGGYTF. The CDR3 region has the DNA TGTGCCAGCAGCTTAGCGCAGGTCACCCAGGGCGGCTACACCTTC.

This chain links TRBV25-1 with TRBJ1-2, with D possibly being TRBD1 (5 bases). The CDR3 extends over 14 amino acids. Trimming cost V 2 bases and J 4 bases, with 11 bases left between them. The germline V gene encodes CDR1 MGHDK and CDR2 SYGVNS. The CDR3 region is CASSEVGRVYGYTF. CDR3 sequence (DNA): TGTGCCAGCAGTGAAGTGGGCAGGGTCTATGGCTACACCTTC.

In its sample, this clone was seen once. The chain carries TRBV7-8 and TRBJ1-1, with 7 bases lining up with TRBD1. The germline V gene has CDR1 SGHVS and CDR2 FQNEAQ. CDR3 length: 16 residues. Unmatched junction bases numbered 7, after V lost 2 bases and J lost 1 base. DNA for the CDR3: TGTGCCAGCAGCTTAAGGGGCACAGGGGCGAACACTGAAGCTTTCTTT. Its translation: CASSLRGTGANTEAFF.

The chain carries TRBV27 and TRBJ1-1; 7 nucleotides match TRBD1. Germline V gene lookup returns CDR1 MNHEY and CDR2 SMNVEV (reference sequence). Trimming took 4 bases from V and 6 from J; bases not matched to a gene: 8. The CDR3 totals 14 residues. As DNA, the CDR3 is TGTGCCAGCAGTTCCCACAGGGGAAGGGCTGAAGCTTTCTTT. The encoded protein is CASSSHRGRAEAFF.

The DNA of the CDR3 is TGTGCCAGCAGCCTGGGGAGCGGGGTCTTTCGAGAGACCCAGTACTTC. It encodes CASSLGSGVFRETQYF. The J gene is TRBJ2-5, the V gene TRBV7-2; 7 bases line up with TRBD2. Germline CDR1 is SGHTA and CDR2 is FQGNSA. Unmatched junction bases numbered 13, after V lost 5 bases and J lost 4 bases. The CDR3 has 16 amino acids. The complete variable domain, with remaining parts taken from reference TRBV7-2 and TRBJ2-5, reads GAGVSQSPSNKVTEKGKDVELRCDPISGHTALYWYRQSLGQGLEFLIYFQGNSAPDKSGLPSDRFSAERTGGSVSTLTIQRTQQEDSAVYLCASSLGSGVFRETQYFGPGTRLLVL.

The rearrangement joins TRBV6-5 to TRBJ2-7; 9 bases are a match to TRBD1. The CDR3 runs 14 residues. Germline lookup yields CDR1 MNHEY and CDR2 SVGAGI. The junction had 7 bases not matched to a gene; V was cut back by 6 bases and J by 4 bases. The CDR3 bases are TGTGCCAGCAGACTGGGACAGGGTGTTTACGAGCAGTACTTC. Translated, it gives CASRLGQGVYEQYF.

This clone was seen a few times. V gene TRBV19 combines with J gene TRBJ1-2; no clear D. V was pared by 7 bases and J by 5 bases, with 14 bases between. This CDR3 comprises 13 residues. Per the germline V gene, CDR1 is LNHDA and CDR2 is SQIVND (reference sequence). In DNA form, the CDR3 reads TGTGCCAGTAATGTAGGCAGCGGATATGGCTACACCTTC. This translates into CASNVGSGYGYTF.

The chain couples TRBV9 to TRBJ1-2, with D uncertain. This CDR3 is built from 15 residues. V was clipped by 2 bases and J by 0 bases, with 11 bases between them. The V gene's germline CDR1 is SGDLS and CDR2 YYNGEE. The CDR3 nucleotides read TGTGCCAGCAGCGTGGACTCTCTAGCTAACTATGGCTACACCTTC. This codes for CASSVDSLANYGYTF. The variable domain in full, with the rest retrieved from reference TRBV9 and TRBJ1-2, is DSGVTQTPKHLITATGQRVTLRCSPRSGDLSVYWYQQSLDQGLQFLIQYYNGEERAKGNILERFSAQQFPDLHSELNLSSLELGDSALYFCASSVDSLANYGYTFGSGTRLTVV.

V usage is TRBV5-4 and J usage is TRBJ2-5; 7 bases agree with TRBD2. The V gene end was trimmed by 2 bases and the J gene end by 5 bases; junction bases not matched to a gene: 9. This CDR3 contains 15 residues. The V gene's germline CDR1 is SGHNT and CDR2 YYREEE (reference sequence). The CDR3 is CASSFSGPARETQYF. The CDR3 region has the DNA TGTGCCAGCAGCTTTAGCGGGCCCGCCAGGGAGACCCAGTACTTC.

This clone was detected only once. The chain employs TRBV2 and TRBJ1-1, with a weak D call TRBD1 (6 bases). The germline V and J ends were trimmed by 0 bases and 6 bases, with 14 bases remaining between them. The CDR3 totals 15 residues. CDR1 SNHLY and CDR2 FYNNEI come from the germline V gene. The CDR3 protein is CASSEAPNRAAEAFF. The DNA of the CDR3 is TGTGCCAGCAGTGAAGCGCCCAACAGGGCCGCTGAAGCTTTCTTT.

This chain uses TRBV5-1 with TRBJ1-6; D possibly corresponds to TRBD1 (5 bases). V lost 5 bases and J 5 bases, leaving 17 bases between the germline ends. The germline gives CDR1 SGHRS, CDR2 YFSETQ. This CDR3 is 16 amino acids long. CDR3 nucleotide sequence: TGCGCCAGCAGGGATTACACAAAGACAGATAATTCACCCCTCCACTTT. As protein: CASRDYTKTDNSPLHF. The variable domain in full, with the rest retrieved from reference TRBV5-1 and TRBJ1-6, is KAGVTQTPRYLIKTRGQQVTLSCSPISGHRSVSWYQQTPGQGLQFLFEYFSETQRNKGNFPGRFSGRQFSNSRSEMNVSTLELGDSALYLCASRDYTKTDNSPLHFGNGTRLTVT.

In this sample, this clone turned up a few times. This chain's CDR3 is CASSPRGSGGAPSEQFF. The CDR3 DNA sequence: TGTGCCAGCAGCCCGCGAGGTAGCGGGGGGGCCCCGTCTGAGCAGTTCTTC. The chain employs TRBV4-2 and TRBJ2-1, with 11 bases matching TRBD2. Germline trimming cut 4 bases from V and 9 bases from J; bases unmatched to any gene: 14. Germline lookup yields CDR1 LGHNA and CDR2 YNFKEQ. The CDR3 spans 17 residues.

J is TRBJ1-4 and V is TRBV7-9; possibly TRBD1 for D (5 bases). CDR1 SEHNR and CDR2 FQNEAQ come from the germline V gene (reference sequence). Between the trimmed V and J ends, which lost 1 base and 8 bases, there was a span of 20 bases. The CDR3 length is 17 residues. This chain's CDR3 is CASSLVTRFRGREKLFF. CDR3 nucleotides: TGTGCCAGCAGCTTAGTGACCCGGTTCCGGGGGAGAGAAAAACTGTTTTTT.

V and J are TRBV6-4 and TRBJ1-1; 9 positions agree with TRBD1. Germline CDR1 reads MRHNA; CDR2 reads SNTAGT. V shed 4 bases and J 7 bases; nucleotides not matched to a gene: 4. The CDR3 has 13 residues. DNA of the CDR3: TGTGCCAGCAGTGTGGACAGGGGAAGTGAAGCTTTCTTT. This sequence encodes CASSVDRGSEAFF.

The CDR3 DNA follows: TGTGCCATTAGTCAGGGGGAGAACACCGGGGAGCTGTTTTTT. Its translation: CAISQGENTGELFF. The chain links TRBV7-6 to TRBJ2-2, with 7 bases aligning to TRBD1. Looked up from germline, CDR1 is SGHVS and CDR2 is FNYEAQ. The CDR3 has 14 residues. Trimming removed 10 bases from V and 1 base from J; junction bases left unmatched: 6.

The chain recombines TRBV6-1 with TRBJ2-5; D may be TRBD2 (5 bases). This CDR3 is built from 15 residues. The V end was cut by 2 bases, the J end by 5 bases, with 15 bases between. From germline, CDR1 is MNHNS and CDR2 SASEGT. The CDR3 DNA is TGTGCCAGCAGTGAAAAGAAAACACCGGGGGAGACCCAGTACTTC. Encoded protein: CASSEKKTPGETQYF.

This clone was seen only a few times. The genes are TRBV7-2 and TRBJ1-1; D may be TRBD1 (5 bases). This CDR3 region has 13 residues. Trimming cost V 5 bases and J 1 base, with 8 bases left between them. The germline gives CDR1 SGHTA, CDR2 FQGNSA. Here the CDR3 DNA reads TGTGCCAGCAGCCGACAGAGGAACACTGAAGCTTTCTTT. Translation: CASSRQRNTEAFF. Looking up the rest from reference TRBV7-2 and TRBJ1-1 gives the full variable domain: GAGVSQSPSNKVTEKGKDVELRCDPISGHTALYWYRQSLGQGLEFLIYFQGNSAPDKSGLPSDRFSAERTGGSVSTLTIQRTQQEDSAVYLCASSRQRNTEAFFGQGTRLTVV.

The gene calls are TRBV6-6 and TRBJ1-2; D unclear. V gave up 7 bases and J gave up 14 bases, with 23 bases separating them. The germline gives CDR1 MNHNY, CDR2 SVGAGI (reference sequence). This CDR3 has 13 amino acids. CDR3 region: CASTDPWASFTTF. As DNA, the CDR3 is TGTGCCAGCACCGATCCTTGGGCCTCGTTTACGACCTTC.

The rearrangement uses TRBV11-2 and TRBJ2-1; maybe TRBD2 (5 bases). V was pared by 1 base and J by 5 bases, with 9 bases between. Germline V CDR1 and CDR2: SGHAT, FQNNGV. The CDR3 covers 14 residues. The CDR3 reads CASSLARENNEQFF. The CDR3 DNA follows: TGTGCCAGCAGCTTAGCGAGGGAAAACAATGAGCAGTTCTTC.

This rearrangement joins TRBV18 to TRBJ2-7; 8 nucleotides match TRBD1. The CDR3 contains 15 residues. The germline gives CDR1 KGHSH, CDR2 LQKENI. Trimming cost V 4 bases and J 6 bases; bases outside gene matches: 11. Written as DNA, the CDR3 is TGTGCCAGCTCACGGCAAGCGACAGGGGAGGTCGAGCAGTACTTC. Translating gives CASSRQATGEVEQYF. Full variable domain (missing parts from reference TRBV18 and TRBJ2-7): NAGVMQNPRHLVRRRGQEARLRCSPMKGHSHVYWYRQLPEEGLKFMVYLQKENIIDESGMPKERFSAEFPKEGPSILRIQQVVRGDSAAYFCASSRQATGEVEQYFGPGTRLTVT.

This clone was seen once. The rearrangement uses TRBV4-1 and TRBJ2-3; 7 positions match TRBD2. Germline V gene sequence: CDR1 MGHRA, CDR2 YSYEKL. The CDR3 has 15 amino acids. Losses at the gene ends were 5 bases for V and 0 bases for J; bases not matched to a gene: 5. CDR3 DNA: TGCGCCAGCAGCGTCAGGGAGGGCAGCACAGATACGCAGTATTTT. Encoded protein: CASSVREGSTDTQYF.

The chain uses TRBV7-3 and TRBJ2-5; the match to TRBD2 covers 13 bases. Germline CDR1 is SGHTA and CDR2 is FQGTGA. V trimming: 5 bases; J trimming: 5 bases; junction bases outside the gene matches: 14. The CDR3 has 18 residues. The CDR3 reads CASSPEGLAGSSGETQYF. DNA of the CDR3: TGTGCCAGCAGCCCGGAGGGACTAGCGGGATCGAGTGGTGAGACCCAGTACTTC.